This is a list of T cell receptor beta chains from one sample in a study of identifying expanded T cells in peripheral blood. This table comes from immunoSEQ multiplex PCR, and its TCRdb copy is limited to in-frame clones, with some not included. Among under 95,000 clones listed, approximately 90% were seen once. Sequenced input: blood. Source of these receptors: a person between 18 and 75 years old in good health. The CDR3 runs from the conserved cysteine through the conserved F or W. The order of the fields is CDR3 protein, CDR3 DNA, V gene, clone size, J gene, D gene. A D gene is named only where the DNA matches it firmly. Expanded clones get a size class; other rows say once, few or many, or leave the size out.

CAIPRAGRTGELFF,TGTGCCATCCCCCGAGCAGGGCGCACCGGGGAGCTGTTTTTT,TRBV9,.,TRBJ2-2,.
CASNPLGQRYEQYF,TGTGCCAGCAATCCCCTCGGACAGCGCTACGAGCAGTACTTC,TRBV28,.,TRBJ2-7,.
CASSYRFEGQGNTIYF,TGTGCCAGCAGTTATAGGTTTGAGGGCCAAGGAAACACCATATATTTT,TRBV6-6,.,TRBJ1-3,.
CASSLGSETGTQYF,TGTGCCAGCAGCTTAGGTTCCGAAACAGGGACGCAGTATTTT,TRBV7-2,once,TRBJ2-3,.
CASSLRSGGQTEAFF,TGTGCCAGCAGCTTAAGGTCCGGGGGTCAGACTGAAGCTTTCTTT,TRBV7-2,.,TRBJ1-1,.
CASSFDREYGYTF,TGCGCCAGCAGCTTCGACAGGGAATATGGCTACACCTTC,TRBV5-1,few,TRBJ1-2,TRBD1
CASSLDVSYEQYF,TGTGCCAGCAGCTTAGACGTCTCCTACGAGCAGTACTTC,TRBV7-9,.,TRBJ2-7,.
CASSEGIRVSGANVLTF,TGTGCCAGCAGTGAAGGGATCCGGGTTTCTGGGGCCAACGTCCTGACTTTC,TRBV2,.,TRBJ2-6,.
CASSFQIQPRFNEQFF,TGTGCCAGCAGTTTCCAAATACAACCCCGCTTCAATGAGCAGTTCTTC,TRBV6-6,.,TRBJ2-1,.
CASSLTEQNYGYTF,TGTGCCAGCAGCTTAACGGAGCAGAACTATGGCTACACCTTC,TRBV7-8,.,TRBJ1-2,.
CASKGSWNEKLFF,TGTGCCAGCAAAGGAAGCTGGAATGAAAAACTGTTTTTT,TRBV2,.,TRBJ1-4,.
CASSLGTSREADTQYF,TGTGCCAGCAGCTTAGGTACATCGAGGGAGGCAGATACGCAGTATTTT,TRBV11-3,.,TRBJ2-3,.
CASSPQYEQYF,TGTGCCAGCAGTCCCCAGTACGAGCAGTACTTC,TRBV6-5,.,TRBJ2-7,.
CASSPNAGTYEQYF,TGCGCCAGCAGCCCCAACGCGGGGACGTACGAGCAGTACTTC,TRBV4-3,.,TRBJ2-7,.
CASSVGTGRSGANVLTF,TGTGCCAGCAGCGTAGGGACAGGGCGCTCTGGGGCCAACGTCCTGACTTTC,TRBV9,.,TRBJ2-6,TRBD1
CASSPEPGQGARDTEAFF,TGTGCCAGCTCACCAGAACCGGGACAGGGGGCGCGGGACACTGAAGCTTTCTTT,TRBV18,.,TRBJ1-1,TRBD1
CASSQVPGGYNEQFF,TGCGCCAGCAGCCAAGTTCCGGGGGGGTACAATGAGCAGTTCTTC,TRBV4-1,.,TRBJ2-1,TRBD2
CASSDVNRYQPQHF,TGTGCCAGCAGTGACGTCAATCGGTATCAGCCCCAGCATTTT,TRBV2,.,TRBJ1-5,.
CASSFWLGGLNTGELFF,TGTGCCAGCAGCTTTTGGCTGGGCGGGCTCAACACCGGGGAGCTGTTTTTT,TRBV11-2,.,TRBJ2-2,.
CASSLGHVDQPQHF,TGTGCCAGCAGTCTTGGACACGTTGATCAGCCCCAGCATTTT,TRBV2,.,TRBJ1-5,.
CASSVVASLGSPLHF,TGTGCCAGCAGCGTAGTCGCGAGTCTAGGATCACCCCTCCACTTT,TRBV9,.,TRBJ1-6,.
CASNDGLQPQHF,TGTGCCAGTAACGACGGGCTACAGCCCCAGCATTTT,TRBV19,few,TRBJ1-5,.
CASSLVGVEDTQYF,TGCGCCAGCAGCTTGGTCGGAGTTGAAGATACGCAGTATTTT,TRBV5-1,.,TRBJ2-3,.
CASSEVGDRVNYGYTF,TGTGCCAGCAGTGAAGTAGGGGACAGGGTTAACTATGGCTACACCTTC,TRBV6-1,.,TRBJ1-2,TRBD1
CASKPSGSTEAFF,TGCGCCAGCAAACCGAGTGGAAGCACTGAAGCTTTCTTT,TRBV10-2,.,TRBJ1-1,.
CASSGRSGANVLTF,TGCGCCAGCAGCGGGCGATCTGGGGCCAACGTCCTGACTTTC,TRBV5-1,.,TRBJ2-6,.
CASSPNGQGTEQYF,TGTGCCAGCAGCCCCAACGGACAGGGCACGGAGCAGTACTTC,TRBV7-6,.,TRBJ2-7,TRBD1
CASSLVGVAAGYGYTF,TGTGCCAGCAGCTTGGTAGGGGTGGCGGCGGGCTATGGCTACACCTTC,TRBV5-6,.,TRBJ1-2,.
CASREQGKDYGYTF,TGTGCCAGTAGGGAACAGGGTAAAGACTATGGCTACACCTTC,TRBV19,.,TRBJ1-2,.
CASSPLSGDTDTQYF,TGTGCCAGCAGCCCCTTAAGCGGGGACACAGATACGCAGTATTTT,TRBV5-4,.,TRBJ2-3,TRBD2
CASSLPFGNEQFF,TGTGCCAGCAGCTTGCCTTTCGGCAATGAGCAGTTCTTC,TRBV5-4,few,TRBJ2-1,.
CASSLKMTSGNTDTQYF,TGTGCCAGCAGCCTAAAAATGACTAGCGGAAACACAGATACGCAGTATTTT,TRBV5-4,.,TRBJ2-3,TRBD2
CASSQEKGQGHEQYF,TGCGCCAGCAGCCAAGAAAAGGGTCAGGGCCACGAGCAGTACTTC,TRBV4-3,.,TRBJ2-7,.
CASSPWTYEQYF,TGTGCCAGCAGCCCCTGGACCTACGAGCAGTACTTC,TRBV11-2,.,TRBJ2-7,.
CASSLGRGNTIYF,TGTGCCAGCAGCTTGGGACGCGGAAACACCATATATTTT,TRBV5-6,few,TRBJ1-3,.
CASSEGETQYF,TGTGCCAGCAGTGAGGGAGAGACCCAGTACTTC,TRBV27,.,TRBJ2-5,.
CASSVSGVRYNEQFF,TGTGCCAGCAGCGTTAGCGGGGTCCGCTACAATGAGCAGTTCTTC,TRBV7-8,.,TRBJ2-1,TRBD2